This is a list of T cell receptor beta chains from one sample in a study of blood T cell repertoires in COVID-19. Here immunoSEQ multiplex PCR was the method, and the copy in TCRdb shows in-frame clones only, minus some. The sample contains under 300,000 clones, 82% of which appear only once. Material: peripheral blood. These receptors all stem from a woman older than 75 with active or convalescent COVID-19. The conserved cysteine and the conserved F or W are not part of the CDR3 here. Some rows have no size entry. The others give once, few or many, or a class for an expanded clone.

j_call: TRBJ1-5
v_call: TRBV6-5
clone_size: NA
cdr3_aa: ASSQGWSSNQPQH

j_call: TRBJ1-5
v_call: TRBV6-5
clone_size: NA
cdr3_aa: ASRTGVAYQPQH

j_call: TRBJ2-6
v_call: TRBV5-1
clone_size: once
cdr3_aa: ASSLMPSSGANVLT

j_call: TRBJ1-5
v_call: TRBV3-1/TRBV3-2
clone_size: NA
cdr3_aa: ASSQGGLGNQPQH

j_call: TRBJ1-1
v_call: TRBV28
clone_size: NA
cdr3_aa: ASSLTYVYRERNTEAF

j_call: TRBJ1-2
v_call: TRBV6-5
clone_size: NA
cdr3_aa: ASTEQNYGYT

j_call: TRBJ1-1
v_call: TRBV15
clone_size: NA
cdr3_aa: ATSSHRVPEAF

j_call: TRBJ1-2
v_call: TRBV28
clone_size: few
cdr3_aa: ASSSPQGGKDGYT

j_call: TRBJ1-6
v_call: TRBV14
clone_size: few
cdr3_aa: ASSQDWQGGSPLH

j_call: TRBJ1-4
v_call: TRBV5-1
clone_size: NA
cdr3_aa: ASSLGMTGEKLF

j_call: TRBJ2-1
v_call: TRBV20-1
clone_size: NA
cdr3_aa: SARGTGEQF

j_call: TRBJ2-1
v_call: TRBV10-3
clone_size: few
cdr3_aa: AISQTGVGNEQF

j_call: TRBJ1-4
v_call: TRBV28
clone_size: NA
cdr3_aa: ASSSYNKEKLF

j_call: TRBJ2-5
v_call: TRBV28
clone_size: NA
cdr3_aa: ASSRPGTAFQETQY

j_call: TRBJ1-1
v_call: TRBV3-1/TRBV3-2
clone_size: NA
cdr3_aa: ASSPDGRTEAF

j_call: TRBJ1-1
v_call: TRBV19
clone_size: NA
cdr3_aa: ASSIMGQGDTEAF

j_call: TRBJ2-5
v_call: TRBV5-1
clone_size: NA
cdr3_aa: ASSSNGGQGETQY

j_call: TRBJ1-2
v_call: TRBV12-5
clone_size: NA
cdr3_aa: ASGLVAPPSGYT

j_call: TRBJ2-1
v_call: TRBV2
clone_size: NA
cdr3_aa: ASSASGGLYNEQF